The rows below give T cell receptor beta chains drawn from one sample of a study of blood T cell repertoires in COVID-19. Produced via immunoSEQ multiplex PCR; TCRdb's table is partial and in-frame only. The sample consists of under 300,000 clones, around 86% of them appearing once. The sequenced sample consisted of PBMCs or T cells enriched from blood (not recorded which). The receptors here all came from a woman aged 40 to 50 with acute COVID-19. Each CDR3 is given with its conserved first and last residue. D genes are given only for firm matches. Where a row states a size, it is once, few, many or the class of an expanded clone; other rows omit it.

d_call j_call v_call clone_size cdr3_nt cdr3_aa
NA TRBJ2-5 TRBV7-3 few TGTGCCAGCAGCCCTACGTCGGCAGGGCTAACGACCCAGTACTTC CASSPTSAGLTTQYF
TRBD1 TRBJ1-2 TRBV25-1 NA TGTGCCAGCAGGAGGACAGGGGCCGACTATGGCTACACCTTC CASRRTGADYGYTF
TRBD2 TRBJ2-2 TRBV27 NA TGTGCCAGCAGTCTGAGACTAGCGGGACCAGGACCCGGGGAGCTGTTTTTT CASSLRLAGPGPGELFF
NA TRBJ2-5 TRBV2 NA TGTGCCAGCAGTTATACCGGGTCCGACCAGTACTTC CASSYTGSDQYF
NA TRBJ2-1 TRBV7-3 few TGTGCCAGCCGGGGGACCCGCCCCTCCAATGAGCAGTTCTTC CASRGTRPSNEQFF
TRBD2 TRBJ2-1 TRBV10-2 NA TGCGCCAGCAGTGCGCTAGCGGGAGCTGAGCAGTTCTTC CASSALAGAEQFF
NA TRBJ2-7 TRBV29-1 NA TGCAGCGTTGAAGATCCATGGGGCCCCGAGCAGTACTTC CSVEDPWGPEQYF
NA TRBJ1-4 TRBV19 NA TGTGCCAGTAGTATAGTTGGAGGGGAAAAACTGTTTTTT CASSIVGGEKLFF
NA TRBJ1-1 TRBV5-1 NA TGCGCCAGCAGCTTGGTGTTTGGCAGGAACACTGAAGCTTTCTTT CASSLVFGRNTEAFF
NA TRBJ1-2 TRBV24-1 NA TGTGCCACCAGTGAGGGGAGGGTGGGCGGCTACACCTTC CATSEGRVGGYTF
NA TRBJ1-1 TRBV19 NA TGTGCCAGTATTGATCACAGTTCGAACACTGAAGCTTTCTTT CASIDHSSNTEAFF
NA TRBJ2-7 TRBV5-6 NA TGTGCCAGCAGCTTGAGCGCAGGGAACTACGAGCAGTACTTC CASSLSAGNYEQYF
NA TRBJ1-2 TRBV6-5 NA TGTGCCACCTTGGGAGGCAGTCAATATGGCTACACCTTC CATLGGSQYGYTF
TRBD1 TRBJ1-5 TRBV19 NA TGTGCCAGTAGCAGGACAGGGGGGAGCAATCAGCCCCAGCATTTT CASSRTGGSNQPQHF
TRBD2 TRBJ2-3 TRBV4-1 NA TGCGCCAGCAGCCAAGAAGCACTAGCGGGAGCAGATACGCAGTATTTT CASSQEALAGADTQYF
TRBD1 TRBJ2-6 TRBV27 NA TGTGCCAGCAGTTTTCCTTCTCCTTTTGAGGGACAGGGTTCGACTGGGGCCAACGTCCTGACTTTC CASSFPSPFEGQGSTGANVLTF
NA TRBJ1-6 TRBV18 NA TGTGCCAGCTCACCCGCGAGGAGGAATCAAAATTCACCCCTCCACTTT CASSPARRNQNSPLHF
NA TRBJ2-2 TRBV7-9 NA TGTGCCAGCAGCGCCGAGGGGGCGAACACCGGGGAGCTGTTTTTT CASSAEGANTGELFF
NA TRBJ1-2 TRBV5-1 NA TGCGCCAGCAGCTCCCGGGAGGGCTATGGCTACACCTTC CASSSREGYGYTF
NA TRBJ1-2 TRBV7-8 NA TGTGCCAGCAGCCTTACGAGGACAGACTATGGCTACACCTTC CASSLTRTDYGYTF
TRBD2 TRBJ2-7 TRBV11-3 NA TGTGCCAGCAGCTTAAACGGGAGGGCCTACGAGCAGTACTTC CASSLNGRAYEQYF
NA TRBJ2-3 TRBV9 NA TGTGCCAGCAGCGCTGGCCGGGACACCGAGAACACAGATACGCAGTATTTT CASSAGRDTENTDTQYF
TRBD2 TRBJ2-1 TRBV7-2 few TGTGCCAGCAGCTTAGGAGCGGGAGTTAACAATGAGCAGTTCTTC CASSLGAGVNNEQFF
TRBD1 TRBJ1-4 TRBV2 NA TGTGCCAGCAGTGAAAAACTAGGACAGGGCCCGGAAAAACTGTTTTTT CASSEKLGQGPEKLFF
TRBD1 TRBJ1-3 TRBV19 NA TGTGCCAGTAGACCGCCAGGGGGTGTCTCTGGAAACACCATATATTTT CASRPPGGVSGNTIYF
NA TRBJ1-5 TRBV18 NA TGTGCCAGCTCACCCGGGACAAGTAGCAATCAGCCCCAGCATTTT CASSPGTSSNQPQHF
NA TRBJ2-1 TRBV9 NA TGTGCCAGCAGCGAGACAGGGAGGCGGCGTGAGCAGTTCTTC CASSETGRRREQFF
TRBD1 TRBJ1-2 TRBV29-1 NA TGCAGCGTTGAAGAGGACAGGGCTATCGGCTACACCTTC CSVEEDRAIGYTF
NA TRBJ1-4 TRBV19 NA TGTGCCAGCAATCAAGTAAGGGGGTCGGCACGTGAAAAACTGTTTTTT CASNQVRGSAREKLFF
TRBD1 TRBJ1-5 TRBV9 NA TGTGCCAGCAGCGAGGGAACAGGGGATGGAGGCAATCAGCCCCAGCATTTT CASSEGTGDGGNQPQHF
NA TRBJ2-1 TRBV10-1 NA TGCGCCAGCAGTTCCCCCGGACTTAACAATGAGCAGTTCTTC CASSSPGLNNEQFF
NA TRBJ2-4 TRBV6-2/TRBV6-3 NA TGTGCCAGCAGTGATAACCGGGACTGGAAAAACATTCAGTACTTC CASSDNRDWKNIQYF
NA TRBJ2-3 TRBV2 NA TGTGCCAGCAAAGAGGGCGCAGATACGCAGTATTTT CASKEGADTQYF
TRBD2 TRBJ2-1 TRBV7-3 NA TGTGCCAGCAGCCCTAGACTAGCGGAGGGGACTAACAATGAGCAGTTCTTC CASSPRLAEGTNNEQFF
TRBD2 TRBJ2-7 TRBV13 NA TGTGCCAGCAGCCCGACTAGCGGAGGCCCCTACGAGCAGTACTTC CASSPTSGGPYEQYF
TRBD1 TRBJ1-2 TRBV29-1 NA TGCAGCGTCTTGTTATCGACAGGGGCCCCCTATGGCTACACCTTC CSVLLSTGAPYGYTF
NA TRBJ2-3 TRBV5-1 NA TGCGCCAGCAGCTTACTTCGACAGGATACGCAGTATTTT CASSLLRQDTQYF
TRBD2 TRBJ2-1 TRBV6-1 NA TGTGCCAGCAGTGAGACTAGCGCTAATGAGCAGTTCTTC CASSETSANEQFF
TRBD1 TRBJ1-5 TRBV6-5 NA TGTGCCAGCAGTTCGGGACAGGGGAACCAGCCCCAGCATTTT CASSSGQGNQPQHF
TRBD1 TRBJ2-5 TRBV28 once TGTGCCAGCAGTCCACTCGGCACAGGGGGCCCCCAAGAGACCCAGTACTTC CASSPLGTGGPQETQYF
NA TRBJ1-5 TRBV2 NA TGTGCCAGCAGTGACTGGACATACAATCAGCCCCAGCATTTT CASSDWTYNQPQHF
NA TRBJ2-5 TRBV7-9 NA TGTGCCAGCAGCCGCGGGACAGTTCAAGAGACCCAGTACTTC CASSRGTVQETQYF
TRBD1 TRBJ2-7 TRBV13 once TGTGCCAGCAGCTCAACCGGGACAGGGCTTGCCTACGAGCAGTACTTC CASSSTGTGLAYEQYF
NA TRBJ2-2 TRBV5-1 NA TGCGCCAGCAGCTTGGCCGAGGGATCCGGGGAGCTGTTTTTT CASSLAEGSGELFF
NA TRBJ2-7 TRBV5-6 few TGTGCCAGCAGCAAGGACAGCGCGTACGAGCAGTACTTC CASSKDSAYEQYF
TRBD2 TRBJ2-1 TRBV7-2 NA TGTGCCAGCAGCGCCCGGGGGGACGTCTCCGTGGAGCAGTTCTTC CASSARGDVSVEQFF
NA TRBJ1-2 TRBV29-1 once TGCAGCGTTTTGACAGGTTCCACACACTATGGCTACACCTTC CSVLTGSTHYGYTF
TRBD2 TRBJ2-1 TRBV14 NA TGTGCCAGCAGCAAACTAGCGGGGGGGTGGAATGAGCAGTTCTTC CASSKLAGGWNEQFF
TRBD2 TRBJ2-6 TRBV5-1 NA TGCGCCAGCAGCTTGGACGGGAGGGATACTGGGGCCAACGTCCTGACTTTC CASSLDGRDTGANVLTF
NA TRBJ1-2 TRBV4-2 once TGTGCCAGCAGCCAACAAGACAGTTTCTATGGCTACACCTTC CASSQQDSFYGYTF
TRBD2 TRBJ2-7 TRBV11-2 NA TGTGCCAGCAGCCCCGGGGGGAGGACCTACGAGCAGTACTTC CASSPGGRTYEQYF
NA TRBJ1-4 TRBV9 NA TGTGCCAGCAGCGTAGGAGGGAGTTCTAATGAAAAACTGTTTTTT CASSVGGSSNEKLFF
TRBD2 TRBJ2-1 TRBV2 NA TGTGCCAGCAAGATGGCTAGCGGGTCCTACAATGAGCAGTTCTTC CASKMASGSYNEQFF
NA TRBJ2-7 TRBV12-3/TRBV12-4 NA TGTGCCAGCAGTTCATCTCGAGGCTACGAGCAGTACTTC CASSSSRGYEQYF
TRBD1 TRBJ1-2 TRBV6-5 NA TGTGCCAGCAGTAGGACAGGGGGGAACTATGGCTACACCTTC CASSRTGGNYGYTF